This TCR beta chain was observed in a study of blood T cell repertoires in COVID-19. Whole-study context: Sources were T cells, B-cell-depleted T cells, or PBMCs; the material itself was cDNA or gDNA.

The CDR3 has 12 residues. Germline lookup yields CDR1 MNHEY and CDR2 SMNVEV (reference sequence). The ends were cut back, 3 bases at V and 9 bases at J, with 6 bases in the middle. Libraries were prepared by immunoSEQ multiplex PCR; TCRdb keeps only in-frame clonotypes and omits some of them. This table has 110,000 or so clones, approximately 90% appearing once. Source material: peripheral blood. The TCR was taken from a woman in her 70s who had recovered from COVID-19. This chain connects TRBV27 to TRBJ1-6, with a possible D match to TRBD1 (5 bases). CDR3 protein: CASSLGGSPLHF. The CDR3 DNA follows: TGTGCCAGCAGTTTGGGGGGTTCACCCCTCCACTTT.